Below are 8 T cell receptor beta chains sequenced from a single sample in a study of OX40 agonist ivuxolimab in advanced cancers. Using immunoSEQ multiplex PCR, the repertoire was profiled, and TCRdb retains in-frame clones only, with some absent. The sample gives some 33,000 clones, more than 75% of which show up once; approximately 21% is in the top ten. Sequenced material: CD4+ or CD8+ T cells sorted from blood, taken in a trial of the OX40 agonist ivuxolimab. Receptors originate from an adult with an advanced solid tumor such as melanoma, head and neck, liver or kidney cancer.

The rearrangement joins TRBV7-3 to TRBJ2-5; D gene ambiguous. Germline CDR1 SGHTA, CDR2 FQGTGA. The CDR3 has 17 amino acids. V was trimmed by 10 bases and J by 5 bases, leaving 29 bases between them. The CDR3 coding sequence is TGTGCCACAAAAAACAGCACCAGGCCCTTATGGTGGGAGACCCAGTACTTC. Translating gives CATKNSTRPLWWETQYF.

This clone showed up just a few times. The gene calls are TRBV7-2 and TRBJ2-7; 9 bases line up with TRBD2. This CDR3 spans 15 amino acids. J gave up 2 bases and V 5 bases, and 7 bases lay outside the gene matches. Germline V gene sequence: CDR1 SGHTA, CDR2 FQGNSA. The DNA for the CDR3 is TGTGCCAGCAGCCGGGCTAGCGGGGCCACCTACGAGCAGTACTTC. Its protein is CASSRASGATYEQYF. Full variable domain (missing parts from reference TRBV7-2 and TRBJ2-7): GAGVSQSPSNKVTEKGKDVELRCDPISGHTALYWYRQSLGQGLEFLIYFQGNSAPDKSGLPSDRFSAERTGGSVSTLTIQRTQQEDSAVYLCASSRASGATYEQYFGPGTRLTVT.

The V gene is TRBV5-5, the J gene TRBJ1-1, with 7 positions matching TRBD1. V was pared by 6 bases and J by 4 bases, with 12 bases of the junction left unmatched. The CDR3 is 15 residues long. Germline assignment: CDR1 SGHKS and CDR2 YYEKEE (reference sequence). The CDR3 loop is CASTPGGIIVTEAFF. CDR3 bases: TGTGCCAGCACCCCAGGGGGAATAATTGTCACTGAAGCTTTCTTT.

The chain employs TRBV7-3 and TRBJ1-2; D gene ambiguous. Germline V gene lookup returns CDR1 SGHTA and CDR2 FQGTGA. Between the trimmed V and J ends, which lost 4 bases and 4 bases, there was a span of 13 bases. The CDR3 is 14 residues long. CDR3 loop: CASSSTGNSYGYTF. CDR3 in DNA: TGTGCCAGCAGCTCTACCGGGAACAGCTATGGCTACACCTTC.

J is TRBJ2-3 and V is TRBV7-2; D unclear. CDR3 size: 15 residues. Germline assignment: CDR1 SGHTA and CDR2 FQGNSA. Trimming took off 0 bases at V and 3 bases at J, with 10 bases between the two ends. The CDR3 DNA follows: TGTGCCAGCAGCTTAGCCCCGACAATTACAGATACGCAGTATTTT. It encodes CASSLAPTITDTQYF.

The chain recombines TRBV6-4 with TRBJ2-1; 9 bases agree with TRBD2. This CDR3 comprises 19 residues. V trimming: 4 bases; J trimming: 0 bases; junction bases outside the gene matches: 13. Germline V gives CDR1 MRHNA, CDR2 SNTAGT. The CDR3 DNA reads as TGTGCCAGCAGTGTCGCTAGCGGGACAAAACACAGCTCCTACAATGAGCAGTTCTTC. Encoded protein: CASSVASGTKHSSYNEQFF.

The J gene is TRBJ2-1, the V gene TRBV6-1, with D maybe TRBD2 (6 bases). The V gene lost 6 bases and the J gene lost 6 bases, with 15 bases spanning the gap. Germline CDR1 MNHNS, CDR2 SASEGT. This CDR3 is built from 14 residues. The CDR3 bases are TGTGCCAGCAGGGGGGACTGGCGGGGCAATGAGCAGTTCTTC. Its translation is CASRGDWRGNEQFF.

V and J are TRBV7-2 and TRBJ2-1, with D possibly being TRBD1 or TRBD2 (6 bases each). Deletions cut 2 bases from V and 9 bases from J, with 11 bases between. The CDR3 is 13 amino acids. CDR1 is SGHTA and CDR2 is FQGNSA in the germline V gene. This CDR3 reads CASSLSGGGEQFF. The CDR3 nucleotides read TGTGCCAGCAGCTTATCCGGGGGCGGTGAGCAGTTCTTC.